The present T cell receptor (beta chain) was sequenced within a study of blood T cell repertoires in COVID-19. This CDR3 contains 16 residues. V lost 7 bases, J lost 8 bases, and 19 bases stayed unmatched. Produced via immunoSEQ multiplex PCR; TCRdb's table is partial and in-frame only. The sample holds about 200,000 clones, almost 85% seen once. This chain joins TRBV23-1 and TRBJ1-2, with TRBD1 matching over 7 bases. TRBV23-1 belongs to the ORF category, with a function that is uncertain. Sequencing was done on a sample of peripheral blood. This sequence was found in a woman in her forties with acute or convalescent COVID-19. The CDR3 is CASNPLAYRGPEGYTF. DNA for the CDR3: TGCGCCAGCAACCCGTTGGCGTACAGGGGACCGGAGGGCTACACCTTC.